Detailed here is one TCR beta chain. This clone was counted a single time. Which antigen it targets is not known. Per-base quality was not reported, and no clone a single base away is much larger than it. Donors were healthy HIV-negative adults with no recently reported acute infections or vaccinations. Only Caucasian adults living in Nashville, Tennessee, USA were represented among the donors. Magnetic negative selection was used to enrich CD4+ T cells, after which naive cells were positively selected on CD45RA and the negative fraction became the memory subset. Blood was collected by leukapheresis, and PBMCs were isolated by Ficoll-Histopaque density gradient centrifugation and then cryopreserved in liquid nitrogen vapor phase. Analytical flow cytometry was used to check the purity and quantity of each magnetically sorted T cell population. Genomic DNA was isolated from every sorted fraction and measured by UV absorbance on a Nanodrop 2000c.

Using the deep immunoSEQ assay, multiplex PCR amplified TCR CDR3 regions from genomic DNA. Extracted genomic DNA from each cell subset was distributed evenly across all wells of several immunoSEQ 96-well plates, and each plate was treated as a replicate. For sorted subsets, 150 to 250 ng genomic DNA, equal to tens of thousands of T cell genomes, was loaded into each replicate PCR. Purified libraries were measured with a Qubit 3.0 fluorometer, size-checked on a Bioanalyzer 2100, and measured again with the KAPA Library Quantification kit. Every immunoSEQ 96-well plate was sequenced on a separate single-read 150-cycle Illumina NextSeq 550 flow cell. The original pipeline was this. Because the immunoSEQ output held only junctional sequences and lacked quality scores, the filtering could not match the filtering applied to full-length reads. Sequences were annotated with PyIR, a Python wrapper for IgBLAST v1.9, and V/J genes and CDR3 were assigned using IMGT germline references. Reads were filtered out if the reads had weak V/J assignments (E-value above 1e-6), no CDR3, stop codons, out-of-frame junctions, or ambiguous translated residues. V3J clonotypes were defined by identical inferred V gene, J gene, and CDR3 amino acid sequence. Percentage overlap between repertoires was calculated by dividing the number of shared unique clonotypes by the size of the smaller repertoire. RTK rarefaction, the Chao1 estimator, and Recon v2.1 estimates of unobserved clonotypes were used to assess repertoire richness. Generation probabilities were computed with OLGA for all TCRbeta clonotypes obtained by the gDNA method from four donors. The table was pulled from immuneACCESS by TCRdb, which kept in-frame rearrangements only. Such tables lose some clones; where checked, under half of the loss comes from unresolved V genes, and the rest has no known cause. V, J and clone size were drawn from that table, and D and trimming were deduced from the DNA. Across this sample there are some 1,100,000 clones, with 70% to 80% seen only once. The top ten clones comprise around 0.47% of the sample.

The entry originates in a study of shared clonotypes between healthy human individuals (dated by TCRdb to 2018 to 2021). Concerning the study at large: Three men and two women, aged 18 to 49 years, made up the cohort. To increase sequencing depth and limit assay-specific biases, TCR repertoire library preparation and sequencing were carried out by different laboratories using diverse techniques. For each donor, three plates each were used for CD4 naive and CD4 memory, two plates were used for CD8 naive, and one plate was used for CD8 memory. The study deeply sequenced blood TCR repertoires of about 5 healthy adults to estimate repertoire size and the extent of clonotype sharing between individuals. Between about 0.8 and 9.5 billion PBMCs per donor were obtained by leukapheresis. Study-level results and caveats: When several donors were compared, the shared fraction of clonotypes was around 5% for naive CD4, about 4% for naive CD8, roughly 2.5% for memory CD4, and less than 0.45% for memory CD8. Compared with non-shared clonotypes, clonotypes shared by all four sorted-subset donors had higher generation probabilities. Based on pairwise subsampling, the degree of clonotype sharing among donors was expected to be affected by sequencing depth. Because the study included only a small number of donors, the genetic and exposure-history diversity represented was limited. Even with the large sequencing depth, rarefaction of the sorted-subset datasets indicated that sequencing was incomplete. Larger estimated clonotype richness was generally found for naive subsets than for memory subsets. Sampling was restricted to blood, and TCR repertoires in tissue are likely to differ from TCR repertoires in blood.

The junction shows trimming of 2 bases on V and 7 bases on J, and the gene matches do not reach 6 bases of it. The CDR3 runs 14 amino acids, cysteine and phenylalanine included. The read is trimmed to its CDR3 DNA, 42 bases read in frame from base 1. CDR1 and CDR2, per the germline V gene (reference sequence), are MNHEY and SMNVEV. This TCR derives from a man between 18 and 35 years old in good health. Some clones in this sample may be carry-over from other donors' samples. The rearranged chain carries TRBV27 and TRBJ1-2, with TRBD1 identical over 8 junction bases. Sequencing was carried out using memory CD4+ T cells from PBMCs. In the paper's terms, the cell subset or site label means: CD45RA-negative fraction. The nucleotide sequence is TGTGCCAGCAGTTTAGGACAGGGCATGTTTGGCTACACCTTC. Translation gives CASSLGQGMFGYTF.